Given below is one T cell receptor (beta chain) in context. The data are from a study of blood T cell repertoires in COVID-19. Study background: The United States, Italy and Spain supplied acute and convalescent COVID-19 samples. The analysed material was cDNA or gDNA that came from T cells, B-cell-depleted T cells, or PBMCs.

Source study methods: Estimated nucleated cell counts came from reference gene primer amplification. The repertoire was sequenced with immunoSEQ multiplex PCR; TCRdb's copy has only in-frame clones and lacks some. Clone size and the V and J calls come from that table; the DNA yielded D and trimming. The sample holds just under 250,000 clones, 75% to 90% seen once. Germline CDR1 MNHEY, CDR2 SMNVEV (reference sequence). The length of the CDR3 is 15 residues. Unmatched junction bases numbered 7, after V lost 7 bases and J lost 2 bases. The TCR comes from a woman younger than 45 who had recovered from COVID-19. V and J are TRBV27 and TRBJ2-7; 11 bases agree with TRBD1. The material sequenced was peripheral blood. The CDR3 coding sequence is TGTGCCAGCAAACCAGGACAGGGGGCCACCTACGAGCAGTACTTC. This gives the protein CASKPGQGATYEQYF.